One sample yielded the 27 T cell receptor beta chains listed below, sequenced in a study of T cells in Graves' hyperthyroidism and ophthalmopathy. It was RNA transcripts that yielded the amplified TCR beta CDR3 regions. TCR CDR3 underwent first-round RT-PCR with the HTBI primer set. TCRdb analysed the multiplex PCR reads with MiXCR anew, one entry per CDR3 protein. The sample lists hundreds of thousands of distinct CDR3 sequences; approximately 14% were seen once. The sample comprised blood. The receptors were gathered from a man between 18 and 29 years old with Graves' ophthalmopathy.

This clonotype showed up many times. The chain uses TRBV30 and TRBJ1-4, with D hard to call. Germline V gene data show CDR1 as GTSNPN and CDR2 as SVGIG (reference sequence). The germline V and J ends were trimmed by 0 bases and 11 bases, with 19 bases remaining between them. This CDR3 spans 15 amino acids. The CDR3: CAWSVLEEEMGKLFF. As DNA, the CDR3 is TGTGCCTGGAGTGTACTCGAGGAGGAGATGGGGAAACTGTTTTTT.

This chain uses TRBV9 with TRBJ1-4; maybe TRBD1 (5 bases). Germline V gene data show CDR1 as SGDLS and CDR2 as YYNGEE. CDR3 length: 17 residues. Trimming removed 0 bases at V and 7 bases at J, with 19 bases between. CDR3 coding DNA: TGTGCCAGCAGCGTAGGGGCGGCGAAGGGGCTAGGTGAAAAACTGTTTTTT. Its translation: CASSVGAAKGLGEKLFF.

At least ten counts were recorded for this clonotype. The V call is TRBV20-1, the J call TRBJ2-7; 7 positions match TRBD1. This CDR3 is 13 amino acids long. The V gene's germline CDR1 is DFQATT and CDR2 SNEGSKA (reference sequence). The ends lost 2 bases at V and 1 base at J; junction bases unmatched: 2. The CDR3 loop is CSARPGQSYEQYF. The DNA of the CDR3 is TGCAGTGCTAGACCGGGACAGTCCTACGAGCAGTACTTC.

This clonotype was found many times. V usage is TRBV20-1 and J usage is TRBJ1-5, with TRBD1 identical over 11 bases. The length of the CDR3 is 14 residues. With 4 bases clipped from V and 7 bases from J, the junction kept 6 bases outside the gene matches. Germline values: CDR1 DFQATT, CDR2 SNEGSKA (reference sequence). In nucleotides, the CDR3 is TGCAGTGCTACTCCGGGACAGGGGGGCCAGCCCCAGCATTTT. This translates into CSATPGQGGQPQHF.

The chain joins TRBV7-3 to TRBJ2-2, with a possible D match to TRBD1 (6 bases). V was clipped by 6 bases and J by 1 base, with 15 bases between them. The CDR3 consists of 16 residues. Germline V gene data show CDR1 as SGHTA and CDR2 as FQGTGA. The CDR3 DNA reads TGTGCCAGCAGAGAAGAAGGGGGTCGGAACACCGGGGAGCTGTTTTTT. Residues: CASREEGGRNTGELFF.

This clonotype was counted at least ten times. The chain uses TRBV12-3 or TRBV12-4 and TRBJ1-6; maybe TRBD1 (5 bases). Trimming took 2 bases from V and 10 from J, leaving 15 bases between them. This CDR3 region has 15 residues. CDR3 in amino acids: CASSLQGLDLSPLHF. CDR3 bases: TGTGCCAGCAGTTTACAGGGTCTAGATCTATCACCCCTCCACTTT.

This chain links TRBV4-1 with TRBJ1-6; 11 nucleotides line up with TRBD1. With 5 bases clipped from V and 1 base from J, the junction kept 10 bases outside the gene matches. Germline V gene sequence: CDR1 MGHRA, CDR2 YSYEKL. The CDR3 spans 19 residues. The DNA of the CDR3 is TGCGCCAGCAGCTTAAGGCCGGGACAGGGGGAATCCTATAATTCACCCCTCCACTTT. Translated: CASSLRPGQGESYNSPLHF.

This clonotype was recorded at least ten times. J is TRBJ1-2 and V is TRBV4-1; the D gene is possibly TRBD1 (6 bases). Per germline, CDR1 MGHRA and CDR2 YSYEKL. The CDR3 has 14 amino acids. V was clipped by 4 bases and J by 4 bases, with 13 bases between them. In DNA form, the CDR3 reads TGCGCCAGCAGCCTCCACAGGGTTACCTATGGCTACACCTTC. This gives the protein CASSLHRVTYGYTF.

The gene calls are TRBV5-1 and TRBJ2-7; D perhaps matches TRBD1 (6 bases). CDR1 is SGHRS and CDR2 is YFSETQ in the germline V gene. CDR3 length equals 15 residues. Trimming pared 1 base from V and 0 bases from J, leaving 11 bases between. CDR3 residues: CASSLTGLSSYEQYF. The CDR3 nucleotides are TGCGCCAGCAGCTTGACAGGGCTAAGCTCCTACGAGCAGTACTTC.

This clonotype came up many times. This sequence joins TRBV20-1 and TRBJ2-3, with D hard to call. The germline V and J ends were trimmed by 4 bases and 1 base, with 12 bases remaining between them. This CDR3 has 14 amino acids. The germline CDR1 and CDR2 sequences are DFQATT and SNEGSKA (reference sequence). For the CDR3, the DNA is TGCAGTGCTAAGTGGGCCGGAGGCACAGATACGCAGTATTTT. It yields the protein CSAKWAGGTDTQYF.

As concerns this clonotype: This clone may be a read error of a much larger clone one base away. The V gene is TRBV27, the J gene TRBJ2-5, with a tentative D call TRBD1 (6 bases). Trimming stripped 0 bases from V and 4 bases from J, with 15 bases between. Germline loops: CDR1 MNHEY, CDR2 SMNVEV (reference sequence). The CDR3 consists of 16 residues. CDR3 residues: CASSLSFRGQRETQYF. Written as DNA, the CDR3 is TGTGCCAGCAGTTTATCGTTCCGGGGACAACGAGAGACCCAGTACTTC.

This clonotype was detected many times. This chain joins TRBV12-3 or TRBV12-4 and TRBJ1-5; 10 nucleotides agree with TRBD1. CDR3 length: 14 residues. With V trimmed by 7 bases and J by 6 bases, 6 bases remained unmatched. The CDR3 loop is CASKPTGGSQPQHF. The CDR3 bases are TGTGCCAGCAAACCGACAGGGGGCAGTCAGCCCCAGCATTTT.

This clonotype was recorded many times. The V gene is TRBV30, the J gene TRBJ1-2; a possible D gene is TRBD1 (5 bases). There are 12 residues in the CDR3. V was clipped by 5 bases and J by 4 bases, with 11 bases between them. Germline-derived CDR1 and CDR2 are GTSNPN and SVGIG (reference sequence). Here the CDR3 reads CAWGKTGYGYTF. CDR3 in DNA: TGTGCCTGGGGCAAAACAGGCTATGGCTACACCTTC.

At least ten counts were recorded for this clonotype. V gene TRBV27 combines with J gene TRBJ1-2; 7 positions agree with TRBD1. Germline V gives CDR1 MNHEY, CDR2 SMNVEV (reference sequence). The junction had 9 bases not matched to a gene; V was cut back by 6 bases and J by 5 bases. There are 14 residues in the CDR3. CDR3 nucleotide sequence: TGTGCCAGCAGAAGCGAAGGGACAGTTTATGGCTACACCTTC. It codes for CASRSEGTVYGYTF.

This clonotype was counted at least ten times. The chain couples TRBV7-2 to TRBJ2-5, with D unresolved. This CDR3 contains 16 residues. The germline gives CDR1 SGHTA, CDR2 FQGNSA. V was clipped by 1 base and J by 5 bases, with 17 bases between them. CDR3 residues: CASSLGAGRVTETQYF. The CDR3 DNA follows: TGTGCCAGCAGCTTAGGGGCTGGAAGGGTGACGGAGACCCAGTACTTC.

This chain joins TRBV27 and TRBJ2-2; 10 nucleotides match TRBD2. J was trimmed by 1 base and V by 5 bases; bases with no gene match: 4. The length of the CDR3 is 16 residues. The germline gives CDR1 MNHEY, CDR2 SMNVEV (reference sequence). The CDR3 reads CASSRTSGMNTGELFF. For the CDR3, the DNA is TGTGCCAGCAGTCGGACTAGCGGCATGAACACCGGGGAGCTGTTTTTT.

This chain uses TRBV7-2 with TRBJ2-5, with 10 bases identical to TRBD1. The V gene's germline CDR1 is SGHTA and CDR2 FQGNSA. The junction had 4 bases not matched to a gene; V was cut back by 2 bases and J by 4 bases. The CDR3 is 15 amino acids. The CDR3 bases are TGTGCCAGCAGCTTATCGGGACAGGGGTTAGAGACCCAGTACTTC. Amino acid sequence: CASSLSGQGLETQYF.

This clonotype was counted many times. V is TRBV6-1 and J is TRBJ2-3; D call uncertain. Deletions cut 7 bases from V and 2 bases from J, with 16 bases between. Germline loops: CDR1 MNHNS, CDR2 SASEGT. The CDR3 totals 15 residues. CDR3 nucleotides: TGTGCCAGCAATGCCGTCATGTGGGACACAGATACGCAGTATTTT. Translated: CASNAVMWDTDTQYF.

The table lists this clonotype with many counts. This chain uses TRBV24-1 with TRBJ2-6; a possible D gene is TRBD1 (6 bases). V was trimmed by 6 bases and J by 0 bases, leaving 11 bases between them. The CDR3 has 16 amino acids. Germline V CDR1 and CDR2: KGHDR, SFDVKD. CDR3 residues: CATSSGQSSGANVLTF. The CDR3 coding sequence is TGTGCCACCAGTTCGGGACAAAGCTCTGGGGCCAACGTCCTGACTTTC.

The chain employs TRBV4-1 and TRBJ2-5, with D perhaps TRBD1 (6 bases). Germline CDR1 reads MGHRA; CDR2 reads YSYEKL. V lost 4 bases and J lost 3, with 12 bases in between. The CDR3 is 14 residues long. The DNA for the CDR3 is TGCGCCAGCAGCCTTATGGCAGGGGAAGAGACCCAGTACTTC. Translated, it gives CASSLMAGEETQYF.

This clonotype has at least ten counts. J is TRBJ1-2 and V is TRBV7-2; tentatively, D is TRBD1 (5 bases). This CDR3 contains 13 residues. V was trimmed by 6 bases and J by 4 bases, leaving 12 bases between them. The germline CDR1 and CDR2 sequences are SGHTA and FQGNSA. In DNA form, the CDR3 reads TGTGCCAGCAGGGAGGGGACGCCCTATGGCTACACCTTC. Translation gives CASREGTPYGYTF.

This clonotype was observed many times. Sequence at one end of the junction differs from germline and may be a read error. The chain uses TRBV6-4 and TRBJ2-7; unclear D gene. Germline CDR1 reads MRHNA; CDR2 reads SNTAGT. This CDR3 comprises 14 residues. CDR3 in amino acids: CASRELVFSYEQYF. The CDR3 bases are TGTGCCAGCCGTGAACTTGTGTTCTCCTACGAGCAGTACTTC.

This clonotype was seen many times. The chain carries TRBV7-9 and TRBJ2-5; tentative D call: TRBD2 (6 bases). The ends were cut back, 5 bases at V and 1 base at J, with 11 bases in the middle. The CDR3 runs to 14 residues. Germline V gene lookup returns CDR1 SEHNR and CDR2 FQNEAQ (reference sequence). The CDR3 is CASSRWDSQETQYF. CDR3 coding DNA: TGTGCCAGCAGCCGCTGGGACTCCCAAGAGACCCAGTACTTC.

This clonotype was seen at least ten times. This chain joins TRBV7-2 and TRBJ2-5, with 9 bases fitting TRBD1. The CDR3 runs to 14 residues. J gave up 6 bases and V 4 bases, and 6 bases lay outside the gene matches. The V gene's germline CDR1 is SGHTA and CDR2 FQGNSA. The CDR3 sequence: CASSSTGGTKTQYF. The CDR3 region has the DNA TGTGCCAGCAGCTCAACAGGGGGCACAAAGACCCAGTACTTC. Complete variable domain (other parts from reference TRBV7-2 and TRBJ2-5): GAGVSQSPSNKVTEKGKDVELRCDPISGHTALYWYRQSLGQGLEFLIYFQGNSAPDKSGLPSDRFSAERTGGSVSTLTIQRTQQEDSAVYLCASSSTGGTKTQYFGPGTRLLVL.

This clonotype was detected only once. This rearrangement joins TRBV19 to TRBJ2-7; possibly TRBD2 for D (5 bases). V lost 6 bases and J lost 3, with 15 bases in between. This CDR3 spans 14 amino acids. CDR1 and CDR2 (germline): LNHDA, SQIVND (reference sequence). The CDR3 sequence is CASSIGLENYEQYF. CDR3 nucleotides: TGTGCCAGTAGCATCGGACTCGAAAACTACGAGCAGTACTTC.

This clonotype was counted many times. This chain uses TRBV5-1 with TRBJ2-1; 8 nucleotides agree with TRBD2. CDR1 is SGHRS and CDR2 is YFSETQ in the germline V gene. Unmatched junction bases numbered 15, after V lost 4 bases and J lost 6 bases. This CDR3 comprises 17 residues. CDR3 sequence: CASSRRRFSGTSNEQFF. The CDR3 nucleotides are TGCGCCAGCAGCCGCCGTCGGTTTAGCGGGACCTCCAATGAGCAGTTCTTC.

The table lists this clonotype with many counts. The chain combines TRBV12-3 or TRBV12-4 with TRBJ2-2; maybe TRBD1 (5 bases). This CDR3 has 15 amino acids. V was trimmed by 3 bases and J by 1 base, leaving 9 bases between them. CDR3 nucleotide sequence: TGTGCCAGCAGTTTGTGGACAATGAACACCGGGGAGCTGTTTTTT. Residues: CASSLWTMNTGELFF.